This entry lists 5 T cell receptor beta chains sequenced from one sample in a study of CD4 T cells in relation to SARS-CoV-2 and coronaviruses. Unexposed donor CD4+ T cells date from about 2011-2018, before the COVID-19 pandemic. Isolation of CD4+ T cells took place after around eleven days in culture. These receptors are not linked to any known antigen. Produced via immunoSEQ multiplex PCR; TCRdb's table is partial and in-frame only. The repertoire holds 15,000 to 20,000 clones, with under 85% as singletons. The sample comprised CD4+ T cells from PBMCs, cultured in vitro. The receptors derive from a human donor in good health.

This chain links TRBV2 with TRBJ1-4; D is uncertain. Germline V lookup: CDR1 SNHLY, CDR2 FYNNEI. This CDR3 region has 13 residues. Trimming took off 6 bases at V and 8 bases at J, with 13 bases between the two ends. The CDR3 nucleotides read TGTGCCAGCAGCTACAGCACCGGGGAAAAACTGTTTTTT. Its translation is CASSYSTGEKLFF. The full variable domain, rest sourced from reference TRBV2 and TRBJ1-4, is EPEVTQTPSHQVTQMGQEVILRCVPISNHLYFYWYRQILGQKVEFLVSFYNNEISEKSEIFDDQFSVERPDGSNFTLKIRSTKLEDSAMYFCASSYSTGEKLFFGSGTQLSVL.

This clone has a single count. This chain joins TRBV9 and TRBJ2-7; 8 bases line up with TRBD2. The V segment lost 5 bases and the J segment 5 bases; nucleotides outside the gene matches: 15. This CDR3 spans 16 amino acids. The germline V gene encodes CDR1 SGDLS and CDR2 YYNGEE. CDR3 sequence (DNA): TGTGCCAGCAGTCACCCCCAGCGGGAGTTACGCGACGAGCAGTACTTC. Translating it yields CASSHPQRELRDEQYF.

The chain is built from TRBV20-1 and TRBJ2-7, with D possibly TRBD1 on 5 matching bases. V shed 3 bases and J shed 3 bases, with 15 bases lying between them. From germline, CDR1 is DFQATT and CDR2 SNEGSKA (reference sequence). The CDR3 covers 14 residues. CDR3 nucleotide sequence: TGCAGTGCTAGTCGGTGGGGCACCGACTACGAGCAGTACTTC. Its translation: CSASRWGTDYEQYF.

This clone showed up just a few times. V usage is TRBV11-3 and J usage is TRBJ1-1; no definite D call. Looked up from germline, CDR1 is SGHNT and CDR2 is YENEEA. The CDR3 contains 13 residues. V lost 5 bases, J lost 5 bases, and 12 bases lay in between. The DNA of the CDR3 is TGTGCCAGCAGCATAATTGGGAAAACTGAAGCTTTCTTT. This gives the protein CASSIIGKTEAFF.

The count of this clone is one. This chain links TRBV6-5 with TRBJ1-6; a possible D gene is TRBD1 (5 bases). CDR1 and CDR2 from the germline V gene are MNHEY and SVGAGI. The V end was cut by 7 bases, the J end by 5 bases, with 15 bases between. The CDR3 loop spans 15 amino acids. The CDR3 region is CASTTPGLNNSPLHF. CDR3 sequence (DNA): TGTGCCAGCACCACCCCGGGACTAAATAATTCACCCCTCCACTTT.